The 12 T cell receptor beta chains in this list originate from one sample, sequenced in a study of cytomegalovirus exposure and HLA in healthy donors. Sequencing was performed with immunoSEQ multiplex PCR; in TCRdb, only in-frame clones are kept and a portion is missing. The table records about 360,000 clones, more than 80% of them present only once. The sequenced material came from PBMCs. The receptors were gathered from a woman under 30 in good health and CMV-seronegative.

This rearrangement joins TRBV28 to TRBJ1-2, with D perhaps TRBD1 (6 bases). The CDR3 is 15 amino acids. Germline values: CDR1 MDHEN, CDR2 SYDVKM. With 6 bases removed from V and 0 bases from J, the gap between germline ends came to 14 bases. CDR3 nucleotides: TGTGCCAGCAGCCTGGTCAGGGGTTCTAACTATGGCTACACCTTC. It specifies CASSLVRGSNYGYTF.

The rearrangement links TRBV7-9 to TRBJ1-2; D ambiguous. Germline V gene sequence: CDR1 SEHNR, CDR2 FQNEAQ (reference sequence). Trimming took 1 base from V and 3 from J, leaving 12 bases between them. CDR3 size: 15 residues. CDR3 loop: CASSLVSVLDYGYTF. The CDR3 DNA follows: TGTGCCAGCAGCTTAGTCTCCGTCCTCGACTATGGCTACACCTTC.

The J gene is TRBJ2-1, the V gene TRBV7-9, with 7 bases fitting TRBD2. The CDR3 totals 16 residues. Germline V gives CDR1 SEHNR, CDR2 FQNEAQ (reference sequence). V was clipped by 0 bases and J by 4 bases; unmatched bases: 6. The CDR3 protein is CASSLASREGYNEQFF. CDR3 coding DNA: TGTGCCAGCAGCTTAGCGTCGAGGGAGGGGTACAATGAGCAGTTCTTC.

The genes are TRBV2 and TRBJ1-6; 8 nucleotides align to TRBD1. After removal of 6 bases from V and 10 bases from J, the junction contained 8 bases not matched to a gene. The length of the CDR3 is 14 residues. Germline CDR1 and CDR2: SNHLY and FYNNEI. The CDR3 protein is CASRPGQVQSPLHF. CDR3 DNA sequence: TGTGCCAGCAGACCGGGACAGGTCCAATCACCCCTCCACTTT.

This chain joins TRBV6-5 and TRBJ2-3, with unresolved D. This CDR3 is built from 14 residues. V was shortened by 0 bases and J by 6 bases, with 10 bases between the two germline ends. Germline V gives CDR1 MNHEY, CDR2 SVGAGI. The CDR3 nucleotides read TGTGCCAGCAGTTACTCGCTAAGGAGCGATACGCAGTATTTT. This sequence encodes CASSYSLRSDTQYF.

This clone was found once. In DNA, the CDR3 is TGTGCCAGCAGACGCCCTGTCCCGGGGAGAGAGACCCAGTACTTC. It translates to CASRRPVPGRETQYF. This chain uses TRBV7-8 with TRBJ2-5; TRBD2 might be the D (5 bases). Germline CDR1 is SGHVS and CDR2 is FQNEAQ. The CDR3 runs 15 residues. Trimming cost V 6 bases and J 4 bases, with 18 bases left between them.

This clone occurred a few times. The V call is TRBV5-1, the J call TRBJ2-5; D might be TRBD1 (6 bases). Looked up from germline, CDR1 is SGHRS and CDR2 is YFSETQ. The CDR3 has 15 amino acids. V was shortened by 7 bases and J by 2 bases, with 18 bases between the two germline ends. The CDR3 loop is CASGVGHSGQETQYF. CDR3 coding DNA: TGCGCCAGCGGGGTGGGACATTCAGGGCAAGAGACCCAGTACTTC.

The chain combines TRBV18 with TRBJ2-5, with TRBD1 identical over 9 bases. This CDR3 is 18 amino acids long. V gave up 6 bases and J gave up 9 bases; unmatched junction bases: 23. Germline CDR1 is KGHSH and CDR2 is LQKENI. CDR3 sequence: CASSRWSRDRVPGDPQYF. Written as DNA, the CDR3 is TGTGCCAGCTCCCGCTGGTCTCGGGACAGGGTTCCAGGAGATCCCCAGTACTTC.

The CDR3: CASHTSGSTYEQYF. In DNA, the CDR3 is TGCGCCAGCCATACTAGCGGGTCCACCTACGAGCAGTACTTC. The chain carries TRBV10-2 and TRBJ2-7, with 9 bases matching TRBD2. V trimming: 8 bases; J trimming: 2 bases; junction bases outside the gene matches: 7. The CDR3 runs 14 residues. Germline V CDR1 and CDR2: WSHSY, SAAADI.

The DNA for the CDR3 is TGTGCCAGCAGCTTGAATAGCGGGGCCACAGATACGCAGTATTTT. It yields the protein CASSLNSGATDTQYF. The V call is TRBV5-4, the J call TRBJ2-3; 8 bases line up with TRBD2. Germline-derived CDR1 and CDR2 are SGHNT and YYREEE (reference sequence). V gave up 1 base and J gave up 2 bases; unmatched junction bases: 3. CDR3 length: 15 residues.

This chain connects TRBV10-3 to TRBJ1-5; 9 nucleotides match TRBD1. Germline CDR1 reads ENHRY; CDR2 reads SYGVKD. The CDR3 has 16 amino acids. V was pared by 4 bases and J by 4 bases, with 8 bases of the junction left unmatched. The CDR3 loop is CAISARGQGPNQPQHF. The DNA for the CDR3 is TGTGCCATCAGTGCGAGAGGACAGGGGCCTAATCAGCCCCAGCATTTT.

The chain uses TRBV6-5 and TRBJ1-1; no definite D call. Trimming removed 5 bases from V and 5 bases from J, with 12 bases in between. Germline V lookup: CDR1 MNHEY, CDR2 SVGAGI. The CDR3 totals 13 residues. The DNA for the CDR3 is TGTGCCAGCAGTCCCGTCGGTAGAACTGAAGCTTTCTTT. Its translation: CASSPVGRTEAFF.